The 6 T cell receptor beta chains below were found in one sample sequenced in a study of blood T cell repertoires in COVID-19. Data came from immunoSEQ multiplex PCR; TCRdb stores just in-frame clones and leaves some out. The sample includes approximately 200,000 clones, 87% seen only once; the top ten take about a tenth. The material sequenced was PBMCs or T cells enriched from blood (not recorded which). The origin of the receptors is a man aged 30 to 39 who had recovered from COVID-19.

The chain joins TRBV2 to TRBJ2-5, with D tentatively TRBD1 (6 bases). Trimming stripped 2 bases from V and 4 bases from J, with 11 bases between. The germline V gene encodes CDR1 SNHLY and CDR2 FYNNEI. The CDR3 totals 14 residues. The CDR3 DNA reads as TGTGCCAGCAGTGAACTCACAGGGCGAGAGACCCAGTACTTC. It encodes CASSELTGRETQYF.

The chain uses TRBV5-6 and TRBJ2-3; a possible D gene is TRBD1 (6 bases). Germline CDR1 reads SGHDT; CDR2 reads YYEEEE. Deletions cut 4 bases from V and 0 bases from J, with 12 bases between. The CDR3 has 15 amino acids. The CDR3 is CASSNGQPSTDTQYF. CDR3 coding DNA: TGTGCCAGCAGCAATGGACAGCCTAGCACAGATACGCAGTATTTT.

This clone was counted once. The V gene is TRBV29-1, the J gene TRBJ1-6; the D gene is possibly TRBD1 (6 bases). The length of the CDR3 is 14 residues. Germline V gene sequence: CDR1 SQVTM, CDR2 ANQGSEA. V lost 5 bases to trimming and J lost 9 bases, with 17 bases between them. CDR3 sequence reads: CSVQTQEGGSPLHF. The CDR3 DNA follows: TGCAGCGTTCAAACCCAGGAAGGGGGTTCACCCCTCCACTTT. The variable domain in full, with the rest retrieved from reference TRBV29-1 and TRBJ1-6, is SAVISQKPSRDICQRGTSLTIQCQVDSQVTMMFWYRQQPGQSLTLIATANQGSEATYESGFVIDKFPISRPNLTFSTLTVSNMSPEDSSIYLCSVQTQEGGSPLHFGNGTRLTVT.

The chain couples TRBV7-2 to TRBJ1-5; TRBD1 aligns across 8 bases. V lost 8 bases, J lost 7 bases, and 10 bases stayed unmatched. The CDR3 totals 14 residues. CDR1 and CDR2 from the germline V gene are SGHTA and FQGNSA. The CDR3 DNA is TGTGCCAGCGGGGCCGGGACAGGTTGGCAGCCCCAGCATTTT. It codes for CASGAGTGWQPQHF. Full variable domain (outside the CDR3, taken from reference TRBV7-2 and TRBJ1-5): GAGVSQSPSNKVTEKGKDVELRCDPISGHTALYWYRQSLGQGLEFLIYFQGNSAPDKSGLPSDRFSAERTGGSVSTLTIQRTQQEDSAVYLCASGAGTGWQPQHFGDGTRLSIL.

The V gene is TRBV25-1, the J gene TRBJ2-7; 14 nucleotides align to TRBD2. The trim removed 6 bases at V and 3 bases at J, leaving 7 bases unmatched. The CDR3 totals 16 residues. The germline CDR1 and CDR2 sequences are MGHDK and SYGVNS. CDR3: CASSNPGTSGSYEQYF. The CDR3 region has the DNA TGTGCCAGCAGCAACCCCGGGACTAGCGGGAGCTACGAGCAGTACTTC.

This clone came up once. The chain links TRBV4-2 to TRBJ1-1, with D uncertain. Germline CDR1 LGHNA, CDR2 YNFKEQ. The CDR3 covers 13 residues. The V end lost 4 bases, the J end lost 1 base, and 7 bases lay between the germline ends. The CDR3 is CASSRRGNTEAFF. The CDR3 nucleotides read TGTGCCAGCAGCCGACGGGGGAACACTGAAGCTTTCTTT.